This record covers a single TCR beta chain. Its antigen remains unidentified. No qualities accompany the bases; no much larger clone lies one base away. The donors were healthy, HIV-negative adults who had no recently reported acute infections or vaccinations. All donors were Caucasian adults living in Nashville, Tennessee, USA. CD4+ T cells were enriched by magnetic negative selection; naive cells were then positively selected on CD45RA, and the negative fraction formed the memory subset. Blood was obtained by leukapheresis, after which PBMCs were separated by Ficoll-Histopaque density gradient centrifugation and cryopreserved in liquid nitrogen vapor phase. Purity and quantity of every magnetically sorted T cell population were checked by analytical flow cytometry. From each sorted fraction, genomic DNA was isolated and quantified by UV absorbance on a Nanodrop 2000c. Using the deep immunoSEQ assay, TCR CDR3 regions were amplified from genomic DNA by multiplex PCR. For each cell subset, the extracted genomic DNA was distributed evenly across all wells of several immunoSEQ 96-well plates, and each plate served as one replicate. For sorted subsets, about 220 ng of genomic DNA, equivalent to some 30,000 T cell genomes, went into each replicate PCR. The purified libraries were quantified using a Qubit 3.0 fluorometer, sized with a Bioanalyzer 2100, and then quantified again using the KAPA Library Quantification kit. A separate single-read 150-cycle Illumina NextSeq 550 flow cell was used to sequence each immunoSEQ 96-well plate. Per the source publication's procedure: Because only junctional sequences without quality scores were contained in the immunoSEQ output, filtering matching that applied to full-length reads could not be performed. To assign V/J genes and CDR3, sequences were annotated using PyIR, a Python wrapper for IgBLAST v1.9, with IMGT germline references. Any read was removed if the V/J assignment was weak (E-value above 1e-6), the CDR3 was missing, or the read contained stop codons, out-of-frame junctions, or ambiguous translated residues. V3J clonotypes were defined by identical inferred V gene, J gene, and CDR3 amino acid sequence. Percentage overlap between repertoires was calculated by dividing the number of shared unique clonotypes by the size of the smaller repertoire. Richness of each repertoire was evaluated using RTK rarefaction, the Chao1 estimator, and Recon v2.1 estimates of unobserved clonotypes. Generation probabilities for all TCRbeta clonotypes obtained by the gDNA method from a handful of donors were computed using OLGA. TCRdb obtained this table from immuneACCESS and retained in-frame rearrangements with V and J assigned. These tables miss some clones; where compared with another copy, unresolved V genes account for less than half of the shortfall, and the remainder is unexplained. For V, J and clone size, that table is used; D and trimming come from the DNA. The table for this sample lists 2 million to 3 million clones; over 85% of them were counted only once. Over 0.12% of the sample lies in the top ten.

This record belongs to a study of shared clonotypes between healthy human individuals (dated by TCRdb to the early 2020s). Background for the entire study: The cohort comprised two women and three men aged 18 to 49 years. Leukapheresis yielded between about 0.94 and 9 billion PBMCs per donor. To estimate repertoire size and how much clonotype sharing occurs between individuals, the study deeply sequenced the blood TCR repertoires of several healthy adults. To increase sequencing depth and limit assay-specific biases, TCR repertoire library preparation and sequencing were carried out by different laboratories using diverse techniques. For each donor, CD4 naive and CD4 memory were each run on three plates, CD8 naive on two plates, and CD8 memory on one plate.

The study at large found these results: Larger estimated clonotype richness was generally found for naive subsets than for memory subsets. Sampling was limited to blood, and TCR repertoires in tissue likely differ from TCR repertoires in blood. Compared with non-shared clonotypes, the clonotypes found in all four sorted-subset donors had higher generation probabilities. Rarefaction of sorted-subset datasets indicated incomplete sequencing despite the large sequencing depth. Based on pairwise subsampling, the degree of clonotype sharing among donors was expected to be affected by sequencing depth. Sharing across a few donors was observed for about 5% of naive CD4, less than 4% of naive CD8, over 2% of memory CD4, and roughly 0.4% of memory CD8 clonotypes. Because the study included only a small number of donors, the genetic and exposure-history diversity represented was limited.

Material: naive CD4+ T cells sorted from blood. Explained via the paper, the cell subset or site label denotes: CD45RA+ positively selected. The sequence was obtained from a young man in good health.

Here is the DNA: TGTGCCAGCAGCGTCGTCGGGACAGAGGTCACTGAAGCTTTCTTT. Translated, it reads CASSVVGTEVTEAFF. This receptor chain uses TRBV9 and TRBJ1-1, with 7 central nucleotides matching TRBD1. Spanning cysteine to phenylalanine, the CDR3 consists of 15 amino acids. Only the CDR3 part of the read is kept: 45 bases, read in frame from the first base. Here V drops 2 bases and J drops 4 bases, and the junction holds 8 bases not matched to any gene. The germline V gene yields SGDLS for CDR1 and YYNGEE for CDR2.